This paragraph reports one T cell receptor beta chain. The data were produced by immunoSEQ multiplex PCR, yet TCRdb's version contains in-frame clones alone and is incomplete. The table includes around 31,000 clones, roughly nine tenths detected once. This CDR3 contains 16 residues. The germline gives CDR1 SEHNR, CDR2 FQNEAQ (reference sequence). The junction had 13 bases not matched to a gene; V was cut back by 6 bases and J by 4 bases. The data were obtained in a study of T cell changes during pregnancy in multiple sclerosis. The sample in question was CD4+ T cells from peripheral blood mononuclear cells, obtained in the first trimester of pregnancy. The source of this sequence is a female donor with multiple sclerosis, enrolled in a pregnancy study. The chain is built from TRBV7-9 and TRBJ2-3; the match to TRBD2 covers 7 bases. CDR3 DNA sequence: TGTGCCAGCAGAATAGCTGGGGGGGAGGTGGCAGATACGCAGTATTTT. Protein: CASRIAGGEVADTQYF.